One sample yielded the 8 T cell receptor beta chains listed below, sequenced in a study of cytomegalovirus exposure and HLA in healthy donors. The PCR employed 60 Vbeta primers together with 13 Jbeta primers. The table came from immunoSEQ multiplex PCR; TCRdb's copy has only in-frame clones and leaves some out. The table records 55,000 to 80,000 clones, around 70% of them present only once. The material sequenced was PBMCs. These TCRs come from a man aged 40-50 years in good health and CMV-seropositive.

This clone was observed a handful of times. V gene TRBV7-8 combines with J gene TRBJ1-6; D remains ambiguous. Deletions cut 3 bases from V and 0 bases from J, with 15 bases between. Germline CDR1 and CDR2: SGHVS and FQNEAQ. CDR3 length equals 18 residues. DNA of the CDR3: TGTGCCAGCAGCTTTAGAGGGTTCTCTAGCTCCTATAATTCACCCCTCCACTTT. It yields the protein CASSFRGFSSSYNSPLHF.

V is TRBV6-5 and J is TRBJ1-2, with 10 bases lining up with TRBD1. The CDR3 sequence is 15 residues long. CDR1 MNHEY and CDR2 SVGAGI come from the germline V gene. The trim removed 8 bases at V and 1 base at J, leaving 7 bases unmatched. The CDR3 DNA reads as TGTGCCAGCTCCGGGACAGGGGCCTATAACTATGGCTACACCTTC. Its translation: CASSGTGAYNYGYTF.

This chain uses TRBV10-3 with TRBJ2-1; 11 bases line up with TRBD2. Looked up from germline, CDR1 is ENHRY and CDR2 is SYGVKD. The J segment lost 5 bases and the V segment lost 0 bases, leaving 3 bases of the junction unmatched. The CDR3 is made up of 16 amino acids. CDR3 amino acids: CAISESSGGADNEQFF. The CDR3 coding sequence is TGTGCCATCAGTGAGTCTAGCGGGGGGGCGGACAATGAGCAGTTCTTC.

The chain recombines TRBV29-1 with TRBJ1-1; TRBD1 matches at 7 bases. Looked up from germline, CDR1 is SQVTM and CDR2 is ANQGSEA. The V and J ends lost 0 bases and 11 bases, in that order; junction bases with no gene match: 3. The length of the CDR3 is 11 residues. Here the CDR3 reads CSVEDGRGAFF. The CDR3 bases are TGCAGCGTTGAAGATGGCAGGGGGGCTTTCTTT.

The J gene is TRBJ2-1, the V gene TRBV11-2; 9 bases match TRBD1. This CDR3 region has 15 residues. V was pared by 4 bases and J by 8 bases, with 9 bases of the junction left unmatched. Per the germline V gene, CDR1 is SGHAT and CDR2 is FQNNGV. For the CDR3, the DNA is TGTGCCAGCAGCTCAGCCTACAGGGGGCAAGATGAGCAGTTCTTC. It specifies CASSSAYRGQDEQFF.

The V call is TRBV7-8, the J call TRBJ1-2, with no clear D. Per the germline V gene, CDR1 is SGHVS and CDR2 is FQNEAQ. This CDR3 spans 12 amino acids. V lost 3 bases and J lost 7, with 9 bases in between. The CDR3 DNA reads as TGTGCCAGCAGCTTCGACTTTGGTGGCTACACCTTC. This sequence encodes CASSFDFGGYTF.

The chain is built from TRBV7-6 and TRBJ2-1; 8 bases are a match to TRBD2. The CDR3 has 12 residues. The V gene end was trimmed by 5 bases and the J gene end by 10 bases; junction bases not matched to a gene: 4. The germline V gene encodes CDR1 SGHVS and CDR2 FNYEAQ. The CDR3, as DNA: TGTGCCAGCAGCCCAATAGCGGGGGAGCAGTTCTTC. Translation: CASSPIAGEQFF.

The chain has TRBV5-1 and TRBJ2-1; possibly TRBD1 for D (6 bases). The CDR3 loop spans 15 amino acids. V dropped 3 bases and J dropped 4 bases, with 14 bases sitting between them. The V gene's germline CDR1 is SGHRS and CDR2 YFSETQ. The CDR3 loop reads CASSSDSIAYNEQFF. The CDR3 DNA follows: TGCGCCAGCAGCTCGGACAGCATAGCTTACAATGAGCAGTTCTTC.